The 10 T cell receptor beta chains presented below share a single source sample, sequenced in a study of cytomegalovirus exposure and HLA in healthy donors. The PCR had 60 Vbeta and 13 Jbeta primers. Clones were sequenced by immunoSEQ multiplex PCR, and TCRdb holds only the in-frame ones, with some missing. The sample lists tens of thousands of clones, roughly 70% occurring once. Sequenced input: PBMCs. Receptors originate from a man aged 70 or older in good health and CMV-seronegative.

This clone turned up a few times. The chain uses TRBV6-6 and TRBJ2-1, with 7 nucleotides matching TRBD2. The V gene end was trimmed by 7 bases and the J gene end by 3 bases; junction bases not matched to a gene: 9. In germline, CDR1 is MNHNY, CDR2 SVGAGI (reference sequence). The CDR3 consists of 15 residues. As DNA, the CDR3 is TGTGCCAGCACCTCGGGGGGTCTCTACTACAATGAGCAGTTCTTC. It is translated as CASTSGGLYYNEQFF.

The V and J genes are TRBV19 and TRBJ1-3, with TRBD1 matching 8 bases. V was pared by 4 bases and J by 2 bases, with 1 base of the junction left unmatched. From germline, CDR1 is LNHDA and CDR2 SQIVND (reference sequence). The CDR3 runs 14 residues. CDR3 coding DNA: TGTGCCAGTAGTAGACAGGGGACTGGAAACACCATATATTTT. Translated: CASSRQGTGNTIYF.

There are a few counts of this clone. The V and J genes are TRBV2 and TRBJ2-3; maybe TRBD1 (5 bases). There are 15 residues in the CDR3. CDR1 and CDR2 (germline): SNHLY, FYNNEI. Trimming cost V 2 bases and J 6 bases, with 15 bases left between them. The CDR3 DNA reads TGTGCCAGCAGTGAAAGGACACCCATTGGGGATACGCAGTATTTT. It codes for CASSERTPIGDTQYF.

The chain uses TRBV30 and TRBJ2-7, with 7 bases matching TRBD2. Germline lookup yields CDR1 GTSNPN and CDR2 SVGIG (reference sequence). V trimming: 8 bases; J trimming: 6 bases; junction bases outside the gene matches: 22. CDR3 size: 16 residues. CDR3 coding DNA: TGTGCCGGAACGAACCGAAACGGCGGGAGTCATACCGAGCAGTACTTC. This translates into CAGTNRNGGSHTEQYF.

Of note for this clone: The same CDR3 also results from other DNA sequences found in this sample. The rearrangement uses TRBV7-9 and TRBJ1-2; 10 bases are a match to TRBD1. The V and J ends lost 3 bases and 2 bases, in that order; junction bases with no gene match: 3. CDR1 and CDR2 from the germline V gene are SEHNR and FQNEAQ (reference sequence). The CDR3 runs 15 residues. For the CDR3, the DNA is TGTGCCAGCAGCTTGGACAGGGGGGGAAACTATGGCTACACCTTC. It translates to CASSLDRGGNYGYTF.

This chain connects TRBV30 to TRBJ1-1; TRBD1 matches at 10 bases. From germline, CDR1 is GTSNPN and CDR2 SVGIG (reference sequence). This CDR3 has 14 residues. The junction had 5 bases not matched to a gene; V was cut back by 6 bases and J by 1 base. The CDR3: CACLTGGANTEAFF. The CDR3 region has the DNA TGTGCCTGTCTGACAGGGGGCGCGAACACTGAAGCTTTCTTT.

The chain has TRBV2 and TRBJ2-1, with D tentatively TRBD2 (5 bases). Per germline, CDR1 SNHLY and CDR2 FYNNEI. The V end was cut by 6 bases, the J end by 7 bases, with 16 bases between. The CDR3 is made up of 14 amino acids. The DNA for the CDR3 is TGTGCCAGCAGGCCTACCAGTACGGGGAATGAGCAGTTCTTC. This gives the protein CASRPTSTGNEQFF.

The rearrangement uses TRBV9 and TRBJ2-1, with 7 bases matching TRBD1. The junction had 15 bases not matched to a gene; V was cut back by 5 bases and J by 10 bases. Germline V CDR1 and CDR2: SGDLS, YYNGEE. CDR3 length: 15 amino acids. In DNA form, the CDR3 reads TGTGCCAGCAGTCAGGGGACAGCCCTCAAGGGCGAGCAGTTCTTC. Translation: CASSQGTALKGEQFF. Together with reference TRBV9 and TRBJ2-1, the CDR3 gives the full variable domain: DSGVTQTPKHLITATGQRVTLRCSPRSGDLSVYWYQQSLDQGLQFLIQYYNGEERAKGNILERFSAQQFPDLHSELNLSSLELGDSALYFCASSQGTALKGEQFFGPGTRLTVL.

The gene calls are TRBV19 and TRBJ2-3; D might be TRBD2 (5 bases). The V end was cut by 3 bases, the J end by 8 bases, with 9 bases between. CDR1 LNHDA and CDR2 SQIVND come from the germline V gene (reference sequence). The CDR3 consists of 12 residues. DNA for the CDR3: TGTGCCAGTAGTATCAGAAGCGGTACGCAGTATTTT. Its translation: CASSIRSGTQYF. The whole variable domain, filled in from reference TRBV19 and TRBJ2-3, reads DGGITQSPKYLFRKEGQNVTLSCEQNLNHDAMYWYRQDPGQGLRLIYYSQIVNDFQKGDIAEGYSVSREKKESFPLTVTSAQKNPTAFYLCASSIRSGTQYFGPGTRLTVL.

The chain has TRBV28 and TRBJ1-1; D perhaps matches TRBD1 (6 bases). There are 15 residues in the CDR3. Trimming left V 5 bases short and J 2 bases short, with 15 bases between. CDR1 is MDHEN and CDR2 is SYDVKM in the germline V gene. In DNA form, the CDR3 reads TGTGCCAGCAGTATACAGGGTATTGGAAACACTGAAGCTTTCTTT. Its translation: CASSIQGIGNTEAFF. Variable domain in full (rest from reference TRBV28 and TRBJ1-1): DVKVTQSSRYLVKRTGEKVFLECVQDMDHENMFWYRQDPGLGLRLIYFSYDVKMKEKGDIPEGYSVSREKKERFSLILESASTNQTSMYLCASSIQGIGNTEAFFGQGTRLTVV.